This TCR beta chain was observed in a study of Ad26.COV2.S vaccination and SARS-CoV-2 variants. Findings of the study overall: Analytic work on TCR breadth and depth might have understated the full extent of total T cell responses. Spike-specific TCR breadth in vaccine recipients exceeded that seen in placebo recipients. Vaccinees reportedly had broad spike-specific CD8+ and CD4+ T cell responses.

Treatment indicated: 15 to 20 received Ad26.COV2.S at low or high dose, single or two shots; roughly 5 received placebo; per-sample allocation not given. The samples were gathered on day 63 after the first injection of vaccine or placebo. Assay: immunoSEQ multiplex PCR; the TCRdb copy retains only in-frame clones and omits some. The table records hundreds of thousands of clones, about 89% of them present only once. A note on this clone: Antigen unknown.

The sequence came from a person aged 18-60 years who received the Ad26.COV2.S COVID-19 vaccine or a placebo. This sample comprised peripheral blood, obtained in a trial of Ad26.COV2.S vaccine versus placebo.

In DNA, the CDR3 is TGTGCCAGCTCACAGGGTAGCGGGAGTTCCTACGAGCAGTACTTC. It translates to CASSQGSGSSYEQYF. J is TRBJ2-7 and V is TRBV18; TRBD2 matches at 9 bases. Trimming took 4 bases from V and 1 from J; bases not matched to a gene: 5. Germline V gene lookup returns CDR1 KGHSH and CDR2 LQKENI. This CDR3 has 15 amino acids.